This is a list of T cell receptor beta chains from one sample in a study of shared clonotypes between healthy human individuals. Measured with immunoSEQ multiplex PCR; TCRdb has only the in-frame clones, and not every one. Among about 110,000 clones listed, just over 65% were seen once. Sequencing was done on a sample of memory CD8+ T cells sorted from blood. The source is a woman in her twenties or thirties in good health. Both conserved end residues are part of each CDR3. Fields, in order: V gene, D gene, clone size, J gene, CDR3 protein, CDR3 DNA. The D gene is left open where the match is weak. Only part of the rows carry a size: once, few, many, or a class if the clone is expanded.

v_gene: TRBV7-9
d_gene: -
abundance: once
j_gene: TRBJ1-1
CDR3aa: CASSFRGARFGTEAFF
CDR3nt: TGTGCCAGCAGCTTTAGGGGCGCTCGATTTGGCACTGAAGCTTTCTTT

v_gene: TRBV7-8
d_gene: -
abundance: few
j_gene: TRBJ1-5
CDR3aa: CASSQDRRDQPQHF
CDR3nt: TGTGCCAGCAGCCAGGACCGGAGGGATCAGCCCCAGCATTTT

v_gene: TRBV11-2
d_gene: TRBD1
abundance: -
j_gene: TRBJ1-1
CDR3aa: CASSSGQEVGTEAFF
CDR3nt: TGTGCCAGCAGTTCTGGACAGGAGGTAGGCACTGAAGCTTTCTTT

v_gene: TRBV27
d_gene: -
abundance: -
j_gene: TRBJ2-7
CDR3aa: CASSLSGPFWEQYF
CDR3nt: TGTGCCAGCAGTTTATCGGGGCCTTTCTGGGAGCAGTACTTC

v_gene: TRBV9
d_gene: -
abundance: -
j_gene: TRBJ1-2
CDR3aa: CASSAGVSPQYGYTF
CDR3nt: TGTGCCAGCAGCGCAGGGGTTTCCCCTCAGTATGGCTACACCTTC

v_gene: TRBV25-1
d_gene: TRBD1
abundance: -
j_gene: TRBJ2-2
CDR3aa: CASSEDTGQGVLPGELFF
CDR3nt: TGTGCCAGCAGTGAAGACACGGGACAGGGGGTGTTGCCCGGGGAGCTGTTTTTT

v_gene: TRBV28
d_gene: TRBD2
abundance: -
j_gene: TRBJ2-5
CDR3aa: CASSTFRGGLETQYF
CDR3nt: TGTGCCAGCAGTACATTCCGGGGGGGCTTAGAGACCCAGTACTTC

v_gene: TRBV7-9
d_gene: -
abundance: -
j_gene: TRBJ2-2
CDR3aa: CARKPVNTTGELFF
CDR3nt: TGTGCCAGAAAACCGGTCAACACCACCGGGGAGCTGTTTTTT

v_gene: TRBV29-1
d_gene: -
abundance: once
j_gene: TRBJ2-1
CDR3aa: CSAGHSDYNEQFF
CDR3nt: TGCAGCGCCGGACACAGCGACTACAATGAGCAGTTCTTC

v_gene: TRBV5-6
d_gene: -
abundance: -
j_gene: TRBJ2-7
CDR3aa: CASSLGSADVYYEQYF
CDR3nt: TGTGCCAGCAGCTTGGGGTCGGCGGACGTCTACTACGAGCAGTACTTC

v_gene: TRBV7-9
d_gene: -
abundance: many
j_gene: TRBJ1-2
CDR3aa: CASSSDRRYGYTF
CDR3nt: TGTGCCAGCAGCTCCGACAGACGCTATGGCTACACCTTC

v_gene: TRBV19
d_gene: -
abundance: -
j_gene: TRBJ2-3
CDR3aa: CASSISGGQDTQYF
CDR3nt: TGTGCCAGTAGTATAAGTGGCGGGCAAGATACGCAGTATTTT

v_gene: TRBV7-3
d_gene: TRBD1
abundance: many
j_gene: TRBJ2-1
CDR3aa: CASSFDRDEQFF
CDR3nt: TGTGCCAGCAGCTTCGACAGGGATGAGCAGTTCTTC

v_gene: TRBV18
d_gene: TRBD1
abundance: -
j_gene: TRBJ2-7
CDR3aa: CASSPGDSFYEQYF
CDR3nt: TGTGCCAGCTCACCCGGGGACAGCTTTTACGAGCAGTACTTC

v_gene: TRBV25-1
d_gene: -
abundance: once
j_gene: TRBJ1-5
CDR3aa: CASSDDRDTLNQPQHF
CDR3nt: TGTGCCAGCAGTGACGATCGGGACACCCTCAATCAGCCCCAGCATTTT

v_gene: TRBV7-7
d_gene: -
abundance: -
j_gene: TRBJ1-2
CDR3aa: CASSFFECRKTYGYTF
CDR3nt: TGTGCCAGCAGCTTTTTTGAGTGCCGAAAGACCTATGGCTACACCTTC

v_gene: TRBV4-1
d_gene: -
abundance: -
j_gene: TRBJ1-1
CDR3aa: CASSPRWGWNTEAFF
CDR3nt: TGCGCCAGCAGCCCCCGATGGGGTTGGAACACTGAAGCTTTCTTT

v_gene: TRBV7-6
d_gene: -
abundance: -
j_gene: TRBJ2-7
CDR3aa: CASVLGSGVYEQYF
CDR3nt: TGTGCCAGCGTATTGGGGTCGGGGGTCTACGAGCAGTACTTC

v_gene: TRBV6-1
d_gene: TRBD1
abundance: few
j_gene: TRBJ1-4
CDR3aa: CASTMTGEYEKLFF
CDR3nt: TGTGCCAGCACCATGACAGGGGAGTATGAAAAACTGTTTTTT

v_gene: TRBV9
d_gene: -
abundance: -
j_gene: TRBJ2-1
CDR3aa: CASRAKRRNEQFF
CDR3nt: TGTGCCAGCAGGGCCAAGAGGCGGAATGAGCAGTTCTTC

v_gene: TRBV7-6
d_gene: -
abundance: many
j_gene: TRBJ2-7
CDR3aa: CASSFAGEGYEQYF
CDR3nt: TGTGCCAGCAGCTTCGCAGGGGAGGGATACGAGCAGTACTTC

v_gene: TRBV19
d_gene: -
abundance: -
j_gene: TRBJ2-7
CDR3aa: CASSPGGLVEQYF
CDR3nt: TGTGCCAGTAGCCCCGGGGGGCTGGTCGAGCAGTACTTC

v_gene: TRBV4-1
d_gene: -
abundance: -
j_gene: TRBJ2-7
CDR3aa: CASSPESYLHEQYF
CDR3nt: TGCGCCAGCAGCCCAGAGTCCTACCTCCACGAGCAGTACTTC

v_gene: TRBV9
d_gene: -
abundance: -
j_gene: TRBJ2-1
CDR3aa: CASSATGQESSYNEQFF
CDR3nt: TGTGCCAGCAGCGCCACGGGACAAGAGAGCTCCTACAATGAGCAGTTCTTC

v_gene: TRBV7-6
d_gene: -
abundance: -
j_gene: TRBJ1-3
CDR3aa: CASSPDRVVNTIYF
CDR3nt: TGTGCCAGCAGCCCTGATCGGGTAGTCAACACCATATATTTT

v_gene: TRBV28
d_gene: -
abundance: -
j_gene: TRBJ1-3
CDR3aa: CASSPFGTLSGNTIYF
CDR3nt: TGTGCCAGCAGTCCTTTCGGGACCCTCTCTGGAAACACCATATATTTT

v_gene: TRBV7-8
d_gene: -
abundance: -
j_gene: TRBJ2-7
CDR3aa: CASSFASYEQYF
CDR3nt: TGTGCCAGCAGCTTCGCCAGCTACGAGCAGTACTTC

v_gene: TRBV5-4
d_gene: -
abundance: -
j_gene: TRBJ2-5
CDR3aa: CASSLSVSQETQYF
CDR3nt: TGTGCCAGCAGCTTGTCGGTCAGTCAAGAGACCCAGTACTTC

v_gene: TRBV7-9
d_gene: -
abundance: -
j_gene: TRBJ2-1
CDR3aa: CASSLAINEQFF
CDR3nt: TGTGCCAGCAGCTTAGCGATCAATGAGCAGTTCTTC

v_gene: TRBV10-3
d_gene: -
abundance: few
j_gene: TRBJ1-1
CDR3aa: CASSETDRAEAFF
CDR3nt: TGTGCCAGCAGTGAAACAGACCGGGCGGAAGCTTTCTTT

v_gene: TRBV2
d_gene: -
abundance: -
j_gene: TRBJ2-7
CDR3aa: CASSVSGPYEQYF
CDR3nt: TGTGCCAGCAGTGTTAGCGGACCCTACGAGCAGTACTTC

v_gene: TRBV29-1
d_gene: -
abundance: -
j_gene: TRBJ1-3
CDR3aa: CSVEGLSGNTIYF
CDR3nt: TGCAGCGTTGAGGGGCTCTCTGGAAACACCATATATTTT

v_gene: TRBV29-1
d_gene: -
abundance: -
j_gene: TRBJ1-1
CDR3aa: CSVDTQGPMNTEAFF
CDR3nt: TGCAGCGTTGACACCCAGGGTCCCATGAACACTGAAGCTTTCTTT

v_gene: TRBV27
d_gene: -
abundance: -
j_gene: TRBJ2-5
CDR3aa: CASSSLRLEQYF
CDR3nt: TGTGCCAGCAGTTCCCTAAGACTGGAGCAGTACTTC

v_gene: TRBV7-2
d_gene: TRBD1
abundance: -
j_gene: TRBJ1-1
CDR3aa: CASSLVTGRTEAFF
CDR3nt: TGTGCCAGCAGCTTGGTGACAGGGCGGACTGAAGCTTTCTTT

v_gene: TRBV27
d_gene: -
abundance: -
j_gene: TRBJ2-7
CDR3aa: CASSYWIRGEQYF
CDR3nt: TGTGCCAGCAGTTATTGGATCCGAGGCGAGCAGTACTTC

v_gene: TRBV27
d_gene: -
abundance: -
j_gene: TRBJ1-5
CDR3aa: CASSLVGFQPQHF
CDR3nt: TGTGCCAGCAGTTTAGTCGGTTTTCAGCCCCAGCATTTT

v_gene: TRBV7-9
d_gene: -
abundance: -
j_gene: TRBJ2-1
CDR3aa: CASSLHGWVGNEQFF
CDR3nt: TGTGCCAGCAGCTTACACGGGTGGGTTGGCAATGAGCAGTTCTTC

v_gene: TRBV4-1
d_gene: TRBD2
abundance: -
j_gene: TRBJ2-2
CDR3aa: CASSQGASGYNTGELFF
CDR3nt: TGCGCCAGCAGCCAAGGCGCTAGCGGGTATAACACCGGGGAGCTGTTTTTT

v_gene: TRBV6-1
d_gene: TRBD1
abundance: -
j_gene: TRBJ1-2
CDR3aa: CASSVGTGVFYGYTF
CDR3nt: TGTGCCAGCAGTGTTGGGACAGGGGTGTTCTATGGCTACACCTTC

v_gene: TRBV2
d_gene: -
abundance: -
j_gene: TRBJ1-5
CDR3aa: CASRTGLHQPQHF
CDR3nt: TGTGCCAGCAGAACGGGGCTTCATCAGCCCCAGCATTTT

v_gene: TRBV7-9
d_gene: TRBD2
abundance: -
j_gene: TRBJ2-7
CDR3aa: CASTFTNGRGGYEQYF
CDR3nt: TGTGCCAGCACCTTCACTAACGGGAGGGGAGGATACGAGCAGTACTTC

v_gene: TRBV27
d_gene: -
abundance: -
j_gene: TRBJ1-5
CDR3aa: CASSFLPASNQPQHF
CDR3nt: TGTGCCAGCAGTTTCCTGCCAGCCAGCAATCAGCCCCAGCATTTT

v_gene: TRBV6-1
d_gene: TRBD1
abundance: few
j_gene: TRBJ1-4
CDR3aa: CASSEGQGAFEKLFF
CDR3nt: TGTGCCAGCAGTGAAGGACAGGGGGCTTTTGAAAAACTGTTTTTT

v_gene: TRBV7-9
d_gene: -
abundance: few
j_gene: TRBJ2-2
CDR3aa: CASSAEGRNIFANTGELFF
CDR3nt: TGTGCCAGCAGCGCCGAGGGACGGAACATTTTCGCGAACACCGGGGAGCTGTTTTTT

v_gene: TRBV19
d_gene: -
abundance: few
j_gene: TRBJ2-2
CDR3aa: CASSPTDGLGGELFF
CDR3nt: TGTGCCAGTAGTCCTACGGACGGGCTAGGGGGGGAGCTGTTTTTT

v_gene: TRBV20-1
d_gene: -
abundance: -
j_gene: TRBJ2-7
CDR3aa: CSASLYEQYF
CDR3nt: TGCAGTGCTAGTCTTTACGAGCAGTACTTC

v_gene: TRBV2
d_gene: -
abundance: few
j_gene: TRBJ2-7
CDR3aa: CASSQTRGGLSSYEQYF
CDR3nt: TGTGCCAGCAGCCAAACCAGGGGCGGACTGAGCTCCTACGAGCAGTACTTC

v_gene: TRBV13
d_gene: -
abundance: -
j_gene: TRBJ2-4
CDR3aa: CASSPVNWEAKNIQYF
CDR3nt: TGTGCCAGCAGCCCGGTAAATTGGGAGGCCAAAAACATTCAGTACTTC

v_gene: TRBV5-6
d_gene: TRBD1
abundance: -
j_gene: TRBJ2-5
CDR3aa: CASSLETGIRETQYF
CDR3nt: TGTGCCAGCAGCTTGGAGACAGGGATAAGGGAGACCCAGTACTTC

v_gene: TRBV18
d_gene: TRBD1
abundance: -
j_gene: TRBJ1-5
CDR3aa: CASSQQQGVGNQPQHF
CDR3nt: TGTGCCAGCTCACAACAACAGGGGGTGGGGAATCAGCCCCAGCATTTT

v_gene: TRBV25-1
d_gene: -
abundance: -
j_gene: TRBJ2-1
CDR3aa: CASSPGLAEYNEQFF
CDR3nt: TGTGCCAGCAGCCCGGGGTTAGCGGAGTACAATGAGCAGTTCTTC

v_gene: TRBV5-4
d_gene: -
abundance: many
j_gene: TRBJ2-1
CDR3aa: CASSLVVSGYNEQFF
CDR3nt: TGTGCCAGCAGCTTGGTAGTTAGCGGTTACAATGAGCAGTTCTTC

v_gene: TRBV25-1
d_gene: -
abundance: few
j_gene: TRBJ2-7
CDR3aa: CASSEYWSQGKLYEQYF
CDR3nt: TGTGCCAGCAGTGAATACTGGTCCCAGGGGAAGCTCTACGAGCAGTACTTC

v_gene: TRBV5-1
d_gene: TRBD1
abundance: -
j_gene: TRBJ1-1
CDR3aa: CASSLDRDYTEAFF
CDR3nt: TGCGCCAGCAGCCTTGACAGGGACTACACTGAAGCTTTCTTT

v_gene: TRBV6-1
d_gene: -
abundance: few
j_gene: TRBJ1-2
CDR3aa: CASSEAAGQPVYGYTF
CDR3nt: TGTGCCAGCAGTGAGGCGGCAGGACAGCCCGTTTATGGCTACACCTTC

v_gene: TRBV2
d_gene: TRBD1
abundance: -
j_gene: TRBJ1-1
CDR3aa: CAGRVSQGGTEAFF
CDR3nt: TGTGCCGGCAGGGTGAGTCAGGGGGGCACTGAAGCTTTCTTT